This TCR beta chain originates from a study of shared clonotypes between healthy human individuals. Study results and limitations: Lower generation probabilities were found for non-shared clonotypes than for those shared by all four donors. The rarefaction results pointed to incomplete sorted-subset sequencing despite large depth.

Division of CD4+ cells produced a CD45RA+ naive subset and a CD45RA-negative memory subset. Execution of the assay was at deep level. TCRdb keeps only in-frame clones here, not all; method: immunoSEQ multiplex PCR. Here the sample spans about 2.3 million clones, over 90% being singletons. The CDR3 is 14 amino acids. Trimming stripped 0 bases from V and 5 bases from J, with 10 bases between. Germline lookup yields CDR1 LGHNA and CDR2 YNFKEQ. In its sample, this clone was seen once. Its antigen is unknown. This TCR came from a man younger than 30 in good health. Some clones in this sample may be carry-over from other donors' samples. The source material was naive CD4+ T cells from PBMCs. The subset is: CD45RA+ positively selected. The rearrangement links TRBV4-2 to TRBJ2-5; unclear D gene. The CDR3 loop is CASSQDWPRETQYF. As DNA, the CDR3 is TGTGCCAGCAGCCAAGATTGGCCCCGGGAGACCCAGTACTTC.